These 28 T cell receptor beta chains were sequenced from one sample in a study of blood T cell repertoires in COVID-19. Profiling relied on immunoSEQ multiplex PCR, and the TCRdb table lists in-frame clones only, not all of them. In the table there are roughly 320,000 clones, roughly 85% of which are singletons. Sequencing was performed on peripheral blood. These receptors all stem from a human donor in a cohort sampled during active COVID-19.

V is TRBV30 and J is TRBJ1-2, with 7 bases that match TRBD1. This CDR3 spans 15 amino acids. Germline V gives CDR1 GTSNPN, CDR2 SVGIG (reference sequence). J lost 8 bases, V lost 4 bases, and 16 bases had no gene match. The CDR3 loop reads CAWNVAMTGTVGYTF. The CDR3 bases are TGTGCCTGGAATGTTGCTATGACAGGGACTGTAGGCTACACCTTC.

The gene calls are TRBV18 and TRBJ1-5, with 8 bases lining up with TRBD1. Germline lookup yields CDR1 KGHSH and CDR2 LQKENI. J was trimmed by 0 bases and V by 2 bases; bases with no gene match: 15. The CDR3 spans 20 residues. In nucleotides, the CDR3 is TGTGCCAGCTCACCATCCCCGGGACAGGAAACCATTTATAGCAATCAGCCCCAGCATTTT. As protein: CASSPSPGQETIYSNQPQHF.

The J gene is TRBJ2-7, the V gene TRBV5-1; 10 nucleotides line up with TRBD1. CDR3 size: 16 residues. The V gene's germline CDR1 is SGHRS and CDR2 YFSETQ. V lost 0 bases, J lost 4 bases, and 7 bases stayed unmatched. Here the CDR3 DNA reads TGCGCCAGCAGCTTGGCCGGGACAGGGGTTTCTTACGAGCAGTACTTC. This translates into CASSLAGTGVSYEQYF.

The chain is built from TRBV9 and TRBJ1-2; 12 positions agree with TRBD1. The germline gives CDR1 SGDLS, CDR2 YYNGEE. This CDR3 contains 17 residues. V lost 3 bases and J lost 7; bases outside the gene matches: 13. The CDR3 DNA reads TGTGCCAGCAGCGCGTCCCGGGACAGGGGGCCAGAAGGTGGCTACACCTTC. It codes for CASSASRDRGPEGGYTF.

The chain employs TRBV11-3 and TRBJ2-5; 9 positions match TRBD2. The ends lost 5 bases at V and 2 bases at J; junction bases unmatched: 6. Germline CDR1 is SGHNT and CDR2 is YENEEA. The CDR3 covers 15 residues. This chain's CDR3 is CASSQGTSYQETQYF. The CDR3 nucleotides are TGTGCCAGCAGCCAAGGGACTAGCTATCAAGAGACCCAGTACTTC.

This clone turned up a few times. The rearrangement links TRBV5-1 to TRBJ2-7; D might be TRBD1 (6 bases). The CDR3 runs 14 residues. Per germline, CDR1 SGHRS and CDR2 YFSETQ. Trimming removed 4 bases at V and 0 bases at J, with 11 bases between. Here the CDR3 DNA reads TGCGCCAGCAGCGCGGACAGTCGCTCCTACGAGCAGTACTTC. It is translated as CASSADSRSYEQYF.

J is TRBJ1-1 and V is TRBV30; possibly TRBD1 for D (5 bases). The V gene lost 5 bases and the J gene lost 11 bases, with 18 bases spanning the gap. Per germline, CDR1 GTSNPN and CDR2 SVGIG (reference sequence). The length of the CDR3 is 12 residues. The CDR3 region has the DNA TGTGCCTGGTTCCTACAAGCAGGGAGGGCTTTCTTT. This codes for CAWFLQAGRAFF.

This chain joins TRBV30 and TRBJ1-1; unclear D gene. The V gene lost 0 bases and the J gene lost 1 base, with 15 bases spanning the gap. This CDR3 is built from 16 residues. The germline gives CDR1 GTSNPN, CDR2 SVGIG (reference sequence). The CDR3 here is CAWSVRGKYGNTEAFF. The CDR3 DNA is TGTGCCTGGAGTGTTAGAGGGAAGTACGGGAACACTGAAGCTTTCTTT.

This clone was seen only a few times. J is TRBJ1-3 and V is TRBV13; a weak D match, TRBD1 (6 bases). From germline, CDR1 is PRHDT and CDR2 FYEKMQ (reference sequence). The CDR3 extends over 19 amino acids. V was trimmed by 5 bases and J by 1 base, leaving 24 bases between them. The CDR3 region is CASSPPLGHLGRSGNTIYF. CDR3 coding DNA: TGTGCCAGCAGCCCACCTTTGGGACACCTGGGCCGTTCTGGAAACACCATATATTTT.

The J gene is TRBJ1-1, the V gene TRBV19, with TRBD1 matching 7 bases. V lost 4 bases, J lost 4 bases, and 9 bases stayed unmatched. This CDR3 is built from 15 residues. CDR1 is LNHDA, CDR2 SQIVND, per germline (reference sequence). The CDR3 loop is CASSKRGGASTEAFF. For the CDR3, the DNA is TGTGCCAGTAGTAAAAGAGGGGGCGCATCCACTGAAGCTTTCTTT.

The rearrangement links TRBV3-1 (or the pseudogene TRBV3-2) to TRBJ1-3, with D unresolved. Germline V gene data show CDR1 as LGHDT and CDR2 as YNNKEL (reference sequence). This CDR3 has 11 residues. Trimming pared 8 bases from V and 7 bases from J, leaving 9 bases between. CDR3 in DNA: TGTGCCAGCCTACACGGGAACACCATATATTTT. It translates to CASLHGNTIYF.

V is TRBV5-1 and J is TRBJ2-7; TRBD1 agrees at 9 bases. Germline CDR1 reads SGHRS; CDR2 reads YFSETQ. The ends lost 2 bases at V and 3 bases at J; junction bases unmatched: 9. This CDR3 is 16 amino acids long. The CDR3, as DNA: TGCGCCAGCAGCTTATTTCTCGGGGACAGGGACTACGAGCAGTACTTC. Translation gives CASSLFLGDRDYEQYF.

V gene TRBV7-9 combines with J gene TRBJ2-1; D is ambiguous. The length of the CDR3 is 13 residues. With 1 base removed from V and 5 bases from J, the gap between germline ends came to 6 bases. Germline assignment: CDR1 SEHNR and CDR2 FQNEAQ (reference sequence). CDR3 bases: TGTGCCAGCAGCTTAGGTCCGGACAATGAGCAGTTCTTC. Protein product: CASSLGPDNEQFF.

In its sample, this clone was seen once. The chain is built from TRBV7-9 and TRBJ1-4, with TRBD1 matching 8 bases. The V segment lost 5 bases and the J segment 3 bases; nucleotides outside the gene matches: 5. Per germline, CDR1 SEHNR and CDR2 FQNEAQ (reference sequence). This CDR3 has 15 amino acids. The CDR3 reads CASSPGQGANEKLFF. The CDR3 DNA is TGTGCCAGCAGCCCAGGACAGGGTGCTAATGAAAAACTGTTTTTT.

CDR3 region: CAWSVRSTGSSGNTIYF. CDR3 DNA: TGTGCCTGGAGTGTACGATCGACAGGGAGCTCTGGAAACACCATATATTTT. This chain joins TRBV30 and TRBJ1-3; 7 bases agree with TRBD1. The J segment lost 0 bases and the V segment lost 0 bases, leaving 8 bases of the junction unmatched. From germline, CDR1 is GTSNPN and CDR2 SVGIG (reference sequence). This CDR3 contains 17 residues.

The chain combines TRBV5-1 with TRBJ1-6, with a possible D match to TRBD1 (6 bases). Germline V lookup: CDR1 SGHRS, CDR2 YFSETQ. V lost 3 bases and J 13 bases, leaving 20 bases between the germline ends. The CDR3 runs 15 residues. The CDR3 DNA reads TGCGCCAGCAGCTATCAGGGGATACCCCCAATTCCCCTCCACTTT. It codes for CASSYQGIPPIPLHF. The full variable domain, rest sourced from reference TRBV5-1 and TRBJ1-6, is KAGVTQTPRYLIKTRGQQVTLSCSPISGHRSVSWYQQTPGQGLQFLFEYFSETQRNKGNFPGRFSGRQFSNSRSEMNVSTLELGDSALYLCASSYQGIPPIPLHFGNGTRLTVT.

The V call is TRBV30, the J call TRBJ1-2; the match to TRBD1 covers 7 bases. J was trimmed by 2 bases and V by 3 bases; bases with no gene match: 9. The CDR3 totals 15 residues. Germline CDR1 is GTSNPN and CDR2 is SVGIG (reference sequence). The CDR3 loop is CAWRSSRDRNYGYTF. In DNA form, the CDR3 reads TGTGCCTGGAGGTCTAGCCGGGACAGAAACTATGGCTACACCTTC.

The chain uses TRBV4-1 and TRBJ1-1; D gene uncertain. Germline V gene lookup returns CDR1 MGHRA and CDR2 YSYEKL. Trimming removed 2 bases from V and 0 bases from J, with 10 bases in between. The length of the CDR3 is 15 residues. This CDR3 reads CASSQFRDLNTEAFF. DNA of the CDR3: TGCGCCAGCAGCCAATTTAGAGATCTGAACACTGAAGCTTTCTTT.

In this sample, this clone turned up a few times. The CDR3, as DNA: TGTGCCCAGGACGTCCGGGACAGGGGCTACGAGCAGTACTTC. Residues: CAQDVRDRGYEQYF. This sequence joins TRBV30 and TRBJ2-7, with 10 bases identical to TRBD1. The CDR3 runs to 14 residues. V was pared by 8 bases and J by 3 bases, with 10 bases of the junction left unmatched. Germline V gene data show CDR1 as GTSNPN and CDR2 as SVGIG (reference sequence). Full variable domain (missing parts from reference TRBV30 and TRBJ2-7): SQTIHQWPATLVQPVGSPLSLECTVEGTSNPNLYWYRQAAGRGLQLLFYSVGIGQISSEVPQNLSASRPQDRQFILSSKKLLLSDSGFYLCAQDVRDRGYEQYFGPGTRLTVT.

The rearrangement links TRBV7-9 to TRBJ2-7; possible D gene TRBD2, 5 bases. Looked up from germline, CDR1 is SEHNR and CDR2 is FQNEAQ (reference sequence). V dropped 6 bases and J dropped 6 bases, with 18 bases sitting between them. This CDR3 contains 14 residues. The CDR3 nucleotides read TGTGCCAGCAGTCTAGCCGGAGGCCGGGGCGAGCAGTACTTC. Protein: CASSLAGGRGEQYF.

The CDR3 sequence: CASSSRGEDEKLFF. DNA for the CDR3: TGTGCCAGCAGTTCACGAGGGGAGGATGAAAAACTGTTTTTT. The J gene is TRBJ1-4, the V gene TRBV6-5, with D possibly matching TRBD1 (5 bases). Germline V gene lookup returns CDR1 MNHEY and CDR2 SVGAGI. CDR3 length: 14 residues. V lost 4 bases and J 6 bases, leaving 12 bases between the germline ends.

The gene calls are TRBV5-1 and TRBJ2-6; tentatively, D is TRBD2 (6 bases). The germline gives CDR1 SGHRS, CDR2 YFSETQ. This CDR3 contains 17 residues. Between the trimmed V and J ends, which lost 5 bases and 0 bases, there was a span of 15 bases. The CDR3 spells CASRPGGLLSGANVLTF. CDR3 nucleotide sequence: TGCGCCAGCAGGCCCGGGGGACTCCTCTCTGGGGCCAACGTCCTGACTTTC.

This rearrangement joins TRBV6-5 to TRBJ1-1, with 9 bases identical to TRBD1. V gave up 10 bases and J gave up 0 bases; unmatched junction bases: 9. Germline V gene sequence: CDR1 MNHEY, CDR2 SVGAGI. This CDR3 has 15 amino acids. The CDR3 reads CAIRATGGLNTEAFF. CDR3 nucleotides: TGTGCCATCCGTGCGACAGGGGGTTTGAACACTGAAGCTTTCTTT.

This sequence joins TRBV30 and TRBJ1-6; TRBD1 matches 11 bases. The CDR3 has 16 amino acids. Trimming removed 0 bases from V and 7 bases from J; junction bases left unmatched: 5. The germline V gene encodes CDR1 GTSNPN and CDR2 SVGIG (reference sequence). The CDR3: CAWSVGRTGGNSPLHF. The CDR3 DNA is TGTGCCTGGAGTGTCGGTCGGACAGGGGGCAATTCACCCCTCCACTTT.

This chain joins TRBV29-1 and TRBJ2-7; TRBD1 agrees at 12 bases. The junction had 4 bases not matched to a gene; V was cut back by 7 bases and J by 3 bases. CDR3 length: 13 residues. CDR1 and CDR2 (germline): SQVTM, ANQGSEA. The CDR3 bases are TGCAGCGCTGGGACAGGGGGCCACTACGAGCAGTACTTC. Protein sequence: CSAGTGGHYEQYF.

This chain connects TRBV4-2 to TRBJ1-1; D remains unclear. V lost 4 bases and J lost 4, with 10 bases in between. The length of the CDR3 is 13 residues. Per germline, CDR1 LGHNA and CDR2 YNFKEQ. Here the CDR3 reads CASSPTTVTEAFF. Written as DNA, the CDR3 is TGTGCCAGCAGCCCAACTACCGTCACTGAAGCTTTCTTT.

This rearrangement joins TRBV5-1 to TRBJ1-2; D is unresolved. V was cut by 1 base and J by 10 bases, with 11 bases left in between. Germline V lookup: CDR1 SGHRS, CDR2 YFSETQ. This CDR3 is built from 12 residues. Written as DNA, the CDR3 is TGCGCCAGCAGCTTGAATAGCGTCTACTACACCTTC. This sequence encodes CASSLNSVYYTF.

The V gene is TRBV29-1, the J gene TRBJ2-1; no definite D call. The germline V and J ends were trimmed by 4 bases and 2 bases, with 12 bases remaining between them. Germline-derived CDR1 and CDR2 are SQVTM and ANQGSEA. The CDR3 is made up of 14 amino acids. The DNA of the CDR3 is TGCAGCGTTGGAGTCCGGAGTGCCTACAATGAGCAGTTCTTC. This codes for CSVGVRSAYNEQFF.